This TCR beta chain was captured by sequencing in a study of T cells in localized non-small cell lung cancer. General study points: Sequencing covered just one tumor region, so heterogeneity cannot be ruled out. Adjacent uninvolved lung had the highest clonality, suggesting focused antigen responses. Across samples, adjacent lung featured a median roughly 62 of the top 100 tumor clones.

Trimming shortened V by 6 bases and J by 5 bases, and 8 bases separated the two germline ends. Germline V lookup: CDR1 KGHSH, CDR2 LQKENI. The CDR3 is made up of 12 amino acids. Sequencing was performed with immunoSEQ multiplex PCR; in TCRdb, only in-frame clones are kept and a portion is missing. The table has around 80,000 clones, around three quarters seen once. Worth noting for this clone: What it binds is not known.

The source material was PBMCs, sampled before any cancer treatment. The sequence was collected from a man aged 40 to 69 with stage II squamous cell lung carcinoma. V is TRBV18 and J is TRBJ2-1; D not resolved. The CDR3 nucleotides read TGTGCCAGCTCTCCAACTGACAATGAGCAGTTCTTC. This codes for CASSPTDNEQFF. Looking up the rest from reference TRBV18 and TRBJ2-1 gives the full variable domain: NAGVMQNPRHLVRRRGQEARLRCSPMKGHSHVYWYRQLPEEGLKFMVYLQKENIIDESGMPKERFSAEFPKEGPSILRIQQVVRGDSAAYFCASSPTDNEQFFGPGTRLTVL.